These T cell receptor beta chains were read from a single sample in a study of CD8+CD57+ T cells in acquired aplastic anemia. TCRdb reprocessed the reads via MiXCR and lists one record per CDR3 protein. The data contain about 210,000 distinct CDR3 sequences, roughly 55% of them singletons. The sequenced sample was sorted CD4+, CD8+, or CD8+CD57+ T cells (not recorded which) from PBMCs. These TCRs come from a human donor in good health. Both conserved end residues are part of each CDR3. D genes are given only for firm matches. Not every row has a clone size; where given, it reads once, few, many or a size class.

clone_size	d_call	v_call	j_call	cdr3_nt	cdr3_aa
many	TRBD1	TRBV20-1	TRBJ2-7	TGCACCGCAAGAGGGACAGGGTTTGTTGGGACTGACTACGAGCAGTACTTC	CTARGTGFVGTDYEQYF
many	NA	TRBV9	TRBJ1-3	TGTGCCAGCAGCGTAGAAGACGGCTCTGGAAACACCATATATTTT	CASSVEDGSGNTIYF
NA	TRBD2	TRBV9	TRBJ2-7	TGTGCCAGCAGCGTAGGGGGGGCTAGCGGGGTCTACGAGCAGTACTTC	CASSVGGASGVYEQYF
many	NA	TRBV4-1	TRBJ2-7	TGCGCCAGCAGCCAAGACAGGGTATACTCCTACGAGCAGTACTTC	CASSQDRVYSYEQYF
NA	NA	TRBV9	TRBJ2-3	TGTGCCAGCAGCGTAGGCAATTCTGCAGATACGCAGTATTTT	CASSVGNSADTQYF
NA	TRBD1	TRBV11-2	TRBJ1-6	TGTGCCAGCAGCTTGGACAGGGAAATTTCACCCCTCCACTTT	CASSLDREISPLHF
few	TRBD1	TRBV12-3/TRBV12-4	TRBJ2-7	TGTGCCAGCAGTCCGGGACAGGGATTGGACGAGCAGTACTTC	CASSPGQGLDEQYF
NA	NA	TRBV7-2	TRBJ2-1	TGTGCCAGCAGCTTCTACAATGAGCAGTTCTTC	CASSFYNEQFF
few	NA	TRBV9	TRBJ2-5	TGTGCCAGCAGCCCTCGGACGGAAGGGGAGACCCAGTACTTC	CASSPRTEGETQYF
NA	NA	TRBV20-1	TRBJ2-5	TGCAGTGCCACGACCCGGGCTGGTATGCAAGAGACCCAGTACTTC	CSATTRAGMQETQYF
NA	NA	TRBV29-1	TRBJ1-1	TGCAGCGTTATCCCATTTTGGTCACTACGAGGGAGGCGTGAGACTTTCTTT	CSVIPFWSLRGRRETFF
NA	NA	TRBV11-3	TRBJ1-2	TGTGCCAGCAGCTTCTTCAGGGAAGGAACTAACTATGGCTACACCTTC	CASSFFREGTNYGYTF
NA	TRBD1	TRBV7-9	TRBJ2-7	TGTGCCAGCAGCTTAGTAGGACAGGTCGAGCAGTACTTC	CASSLVGQVEQYF
NA	NA	TRBV12-3/TRBV12-4	TRBJ2-3	TGTGCCAGCGTTAGGAACACAGATACGCAGTATTTT	CASVRNTDTQYF
NA	NA	TRBV20-1	TRBJ1-1	TGCAGTGCTCGCGAGGGCGGGGAGATGAACACTGAAGCTTTCTTT	CSAREGGEMNTEAFF
once	NA	TRBV25-1	TRBJ2-2	TGTGCCAGCAGTGGTAGGCCCCTGGGAACCGGGGAGCTGTTTTTT	CASSGRPLGTGELFF
NA	NA	TRBV4-3	TRBJ2-7	TGCGCCAGCAGCCAAGGCACAGGCATATCCTACGAGCAGTACTTC	CASSQGTGISYEQYF
NA	NA	TRBV14	TRBJ1-6	TGTGCCAGCAGCCAAGAGGCAGATAATTCACCCCTCCACTTT	CASSQEADNSPLHF
many	NA	TRBV19	TRBJ2-7	TGTGCCAGTAGTATAGGGGGCGGGGCCCCCAGCTCCTACGAGCAGTACTTC	CASSIGGGAPSSYEQYF
NA	NA	TRBV19	TRBJ1-2	TGTGCCAGTAGCCCAATTGGGGACTATGGCTACACCTTC	CASSPIGDYGYTF
many	NA	TRBV30	TRBJ2-7	TGTGCCTGGAGGGAGGGCCATACCTACGAGCAGTACTTC	CAWREGHTYEQYF
many	NA	TRBV30	TRBJ2-7	TGTGCCTGGAGTCCGGGGTACGAGCAGTACTTC	CAWSPGYEQYF
NA	TRBD1	TRBV5-1	TRBJ1-5	TGCGCCAGCAGCTCCCGGGACAGGTTCCGGCCCCAGCATTTT	CASSSRDRFRPQHF
NA	NA	TRBV20-1	TRBJ2-7	TGCAGTGCTTACGACGGGGATAACTCCTACGAGCGGTACTTC	CSAYDGDNSYERYF
few	TRBD1	TRBV6-4	TRBJ2-2	TGTGCCAGCAGTGACTCACAGGGGGCGGACACCGGGGAGCTGTTTTTT	CASSDSQGADTGELFF
NA	NA	TRBV19	TRBJ1-1	TGTGCCAGTAGTCCGTTTTGGGGGAACACTGAAGCTTTCTTT	CASSPFWGNTEAFF
NA	TRBD1	TRBV20-1	TRBJ1-6	TGCAGTGCTAGAGGGACAGGGGCCCAAGAGGCCCTCCACTTT	CSARGTGAQEALHF
NA	TRBD1	TRBV19	TRBJ1-6	TGTGCCAGTAGCAACTCCGGGACAGAAAATTCACCCCTCCACTTT	CASSNSGTENSPLHF
NA	TRBD2	TRBV29-1	TRBJ2-5	TGCAGCACCACTAGCGGGGGGGCGGCAGAGACCCAGTACTTC	CSTTSGGAAETQYF
NA	NA	TRBV14	TRBJ2-5	TGTGCCAGCAGCCAAGCAACTAGATTTGGGACCCAGTACTTC	CASSQATRFGTQYF
NA	TRBD2	TRBV19	TRBJ2-3	TGTGCCAGTAACTTCCGCGGGAGAGATACGCAGTATTTT	CASNFRGRDTQYF
NA	NA	TRBV10-3	TRBJ2-2	TGTGCCACCCGAGAAGACAGTTTGTTCACCGGGGAGCTGTTTTTT	CATREDSLFTGELFF
once	NA	TRBV6-5	TRBJ2-7	TGTGCCAGCAGTTACGGGGGCAACGAGCAGTACTTC	CASSYGGNEQYF
many	NA	TRBV6-5	TRBJ1-4	TGTGCCAGCAGCCAAACCTTGGGAGGCGAAAAACTGTTTTTT	CASSQTLGGEKLFF
NA	NA	TRBV4-1	TRBJ2-3	TGCGCCAGCAGCTCGCCATCAGATACGCAGTATTTT	CASSSPSDTQYF
NA	NA	TRBV19	TRBJ2-6	TGTGCCAGTAGTATAGCGCCATGGGGTACTGAAGCTTTC	CASSIAPWGTEAF
NA	NA	TRBV15	TRBJ1-4	TGTGCCACCAGCAGAGGACACGCTAATGAAAAACTGTTTTTT	CATSRGHANEKLFF
once	TRBD1	TRBV7-3	TRBJ1-6	TGTGCCAGCAGCCAAGTTGTCAGGGGGAATTCACCCCTCCACTTT	CASSQVVRGNSPLHF